This entry lists 21 T cell receptor beta chains sequenced from one sample in a study of T cell changes during pregnancy in multiple sclerosis (dated by TCRdb to the late 2010s). Libraries came from the immunoSEQ multiplex PCR assay. This immuneACCESS table, as held by TCRdb, lists in-frame sequences with V and J called but not all clones. Of the missing ones, under half trace to an unresolved V gene in checked studies; the others have no known cause. The sample table contains about 80,000 clones; only one count was recorded for 92% of them. Approximately 2.5% of the sample lies in the top ten. Sequenced material: peripheral blood, taken before pregnancy. The receptors stem from a female donor with multiple sclerosis, enrolled in a pregnancy study.

In the case of this clone: Other DNA sequences in the same sample also yield this CDR3. The chain combines TRBV2 with TRBJ2-7, with D possibly TRBD1 on 6 matching bases. Germline values: CDR1 SNHLY, CDR2 FYNNEI. The CDR3 runs 13 residues. The V and J ends lost 6 bases and 0 bases respectively, with 9 bases between them. In DNA, the CDR3 is TGTGCCAGCAGACGACAGGACTCCTACGAGCAGTACTTC. Protein product: CASRRQDSYEQYF.

In its sample, this clone ranks as medium-sized. This sequence joins TRBV2 and TRBJ2-3; the match to TRBD2 covers 9 bases. The CDR3 totals 15 residues. V lost 2 bases to trimming and J lost 5 bases; unmatched junction nucleotides: 5. CDR1 is SNHLY, CDR2 FYNNEI, per germline. The CDR3 DNA reads as TGTGCCAGCAGTGAAAGTAGCGGGAGTGGAGATACGCAGTATTTT. Translated, it gives CASSESSGSGDTQYF.

This chain links TRBV27 with TRBJ2-7; D might be TRBD2 (6 bases). Trimming took 3 bases from V and 10 from J, leaving 10 bases between them. Looked up from germline, CDR1 is MNHEY and CDR2 is SMNVEV (reference sequence). CDR3 length: 11 amino acids. This CDR3 is CASSLGGFQYF. In nucleotides, the CDR3 is TGTGCCAGCAGTTTGGGGGGTTTCCAGTACTTC.

This chain uses TRBV27 with TRBJ2-7, with TRBD1 matching 7 bases. V was pared by 2 bases and J by 7 bases, with 11 bases of the junction left unmatched. The CDR3 sequence is 15 residues long. Germline values: CDR1 MNHEY, CDR2 SMNVEV (reference sequence). This CDR3 reads CASSLANRGLGEQYF. The CDR3 DNA reads TGTGCCAGCAGTTTAGCAAACAGGGGCCTGGGGGAGCAGTACTTC.

This clone is labeled medium-sized. CDR3 bases: TGTGCCAGTAGCCCGGGGGTAGGGTTTGGCTACACCTTC. Translated: CASSPGVGFGYTF. The rearrangement links TRBV19 to TRBJ1-2, with D possibly matching TRBD1 (5 bases). The V end lost 6 bases, the J end lost 7 bases, and 15 bases lay between the germline ends. The length of the CDR3 is 13 residues. The germline CDR1 and CDR2 sequences are LNHDA and SQIVND (reference sequence).

The CDR3 bases are TGTGCCAGCGCAGGTCTAGCGGGAGGCATCAATGAGCAGTTCTTC. It specifies CASAGLAGGINEQFF. The V call is TRBV19, the J call TRBJ2-1; TRBD2 aligns across 11 bases. V trimming: 9 bases; J trimming: 6 bases; junction bases outside the gene matches: 10. CDR1 and CDR2 (germline): LNHDA, SQIVND (reference sequence). The length of the CDR3 is 15 residues.

This sequence joins TRBV6-1 and TRBJ2-3; 9 bases map to TRBD1. After removal of 7 bases from V and 5 bases from J, the junction contained 7 bases not matched to a gene. CDR3 length: 14 amino acids. Germline V gene sequence: CDR1 MNHNS, CDR2 SASEGT. The CDR3 bases are TGTGCCAGCACAAGGACAGGGGTAATAGATACGCAGTATTTT. Encoded protein: CASTRTGVIDTQYF.

The V and J genes are TRBV7-2 and TRBJ2-1, with D uncertain. This CDR3 contains 15 residues. The germline gives CDR1 SGHTA, CDR2 FQGNSA. Trimming pared 6 bases from V and 4 bases from J, leaving 16 bases between. The CDR3 loop is CASSSRGLSYNEQFF. DNA of the CDR3: TGTGCCAGCAGTTCTAGAGGCCTGAGTTACAATGAGCAGTTCTTC.

The table lists this clone with a count of one. The chain uses TRBV6-1 and TRBJ1-3, with a possible D match to TRBD1 (6 bases). The germline V gene encodes CDR1 MNHNS and CDR2 SASEGT. Trimming left V 6 bases short and J 3 bases short, with 12 bases between. The CDR3 extends over 14 amino acids. The chain's CDR3 is CASRPTGLGNTIYF. As DNA, the CDR3 is TGTGCCAGCAGGCCGACAGGTCTTGGAAACACCATATATTTT.

The chain carries TRBV5-6 and TRBJ2-7; a weak D match, TRBD1 (6 bases). Germline V gene lookup returns CDR1 SGHDT and CDR2 YYEEEE. Trimming took 1 base from V and 2 from J, leaving 13 bases between them. The CDR3 length is 15 residues. The CDR3 DNA reads as TGTGCCAGCAGCTTGCCGGGTGGACAGACCTACGAGCAGTACTTC. Protein sequence: CASSLPGGQTYEQYF.

The J gene is TRBJ1-1, the V gene TRBV18, with 10 bases fitting TRBD1. Germline V CDR1 and CDR2: KGHSH, LQKENI. This CDR3 spans 19 amino acids. The V segment lost 4 bases and the J segment 3 bases; nucleotides outside the gene matches: 17. CDR3 sequence reads: CASSLHKGTGEVLYTEAFF. CDR3 DNA: TGTGCCAGCTCACTTCATAAAGGGACAGGGGAGGTGTTGTACACTGAAGCTTTCTTT.

This chain joins TRBV11-2 and TRBJ2-3; D not resolved. CDR1 and CDR2 from the germline V gene are SGHAT and FQNNGV. The CDR3 has 17 residues. V lost 1 base and J lost 2, with 16 bases in between. The CDR3 DNA sequence: TGTGCCAGCAGCTTAGTAAGTTCCCTTGGAGTCACAGATACGCAGTATTTT. This sequence encodes CASSLVSSLGVTDTQYF.

The chain couples TRBV5-4 to TRBJ2-1; 8 bases fit TRBD2. V was clipped by 2 bases and J by 10 bases; unmatched bases: 11. The CDR3 sequence is 15 residues long. Germline CDR1 reads SGHNT; CDR2 reads YYREEE (reference sequence). CDR3 loop: CASSFTRPSGGEQFF. CDR3 in DNA: TGTGCCAGCAGCTTCACACGGCCCAGCGGGGGAGAGCAGTTCTTC.

The gene calls are TRBV2 and TRBJ1-4, with D uncertain. The CDR3 runs to 15 residues. Germline loops: CDR1 SNHLY, CDR2 FYNNEI. V was shortened by 5 bases and J by 0 bases, with 10 bases between the two germline ends. The CDR3, as DNA: TGTGCCAGCAGTTTGACACGGACAACTAATGAAAAACTGTTTTTT. Translation gives CASSLTRTTNEKLFF.

The chain recombines TRBV6-1 with TRBJ2-5; D is possibly TRBD2 (6 bases). Germline-derived CDR1 and CDR2 are MNHNS and SASEGT. The CDR3 is 14 amino acids. The V end was cut by 4 bases, the J end by 1 base, with 10 bases between. The CDR3 protein is CASSGGLVQETQYF. The CDR3 DNA reads TGTGCCAGCAGTGGGGGACTCGTCCAAGAGACCCAGTACTTC.

The chain links TRBV28 to TRBJ1-2, with TRBD1 matching over 7 bases. After removal of 4 bases from V and 7 bases from J, the junction contained 9 bases not matched to a gene. This CDR3 region has 14 residues. Germline-derived CDR1 and CDR2 are MDHEN and SYDVKM. CDR3 sequence reads: CASSSGTARIGYTF. The CDR3 nucleotides read TGTGCCAGCAGTTCCGGGACAGCGAGAATTGGCTACACCTTC.

Comment on this clone: The junction and the germline gene differ at one end; a read error may be behind it. The rearrangement joins TRBV2 to TRBJ2-4; TRBD1 matches 12 bases. This CDR3 is 15 amino acids long. CDR1 SNHLY and CDR2 FYNNEI come from the germline V gene. The CDR3: CASKSRGQGASPTNF. CDR3 DNA sequence: TGTGCCAGCAAAAGTCGGGGACAGGGGGCCTCCCCCACAAACTTC. Drawing the rest from reference TRBV2 and TRBJ2-4, the complete variable domain is EPEVTQTPSHQVTQMGQEVILRCVPISNHLYFYWYRQILGQKVEFLVSFYNNEISEKSEIFDDQFSVERPDGSNFTLKIRSTKLEDSAMYFCASKSRGQGASPTNFGAGTRLSVL.

V and J are TRBV7-2 and TRBJ2-5; no clear D. Germline lookup yields CDR1 SGHTA and CDR2 FQGNSA. This CDR3 is 10 amino acids long. Trimming took 8 bases from V and 13 from J, leaving 14 bases between them. This chain's CDR3 is CASGDFIRYF. CDR3 nucleotides: TGTGCCAGCGGAGACTTCATACGGTACTTC.

J is TRBJ1-5 and V is TRBV15; the D is unclear. Trimming took off 1 base at V and 4 bases at J, with 8 bases between the two ends. Germline CDR1 is LNHNV and CDR2 is YYDKDF (reference sequence). There are 14 residues in the CDR3. DNA of the CDR3: TGTGCCACCAGCAGAGTGGAGGATAATCAGCCCCAGCATTTT. This codes for CATSRVEDNQPQHF.

J is TRBJ2-5 and V is TRBV30, with TRBD2 matching 10 bases. The last part of the DNA fits TRBJ2-7 better; the J call may be wrong. The CDR3 covers 14 residues. Germline V gives CDR1 GTSNPN, CDR2 SVGIG (reference sequence). The CDR3 sequence: CAWTRAGGPYEQYF. As DNA, the CDR3 is TGTGCCTGGACCCGAGCGGGAGGGCCTTACGAGCAGTACTTC.

V gene TRBV7-2 combines with J gene TRBJ2-7, with 8 bases matching TRBD1. CDR1 SGHTA and CDR2 FQGNSA come from the germline V gene. Trimming cost V 3 bases and J 7 bases; bases outside gene matches: 8. The CDR3 is 14 residues long. CDR3 in amino acids: CASSLRTGSREQYF. The CDR3 bases are TGTGCCAGCAGCTTGCGGACAGGGTCACGGGAGCAGTACTTC.